This T cell receptor beta chain was profiled in a study of response to subunit inactivated influenza vaccine. TCRdb reprocessed the RT-PCR reads with MiXCR, giving one entry per CDR3 protein. The table includes fewer than 700,000 distinct CDR3 sequences, 10% to 15% detected once. Broader study findings: With each seasonal influenza vaccination, the authors suggested, few new T cells are recruited.

This clonotype was counted only a few times. The antigen is not known. The CDR3 runs 16 residues. Germline CDR1 MNHEY, CDR2 SVGAGI. Trimming stripped 4 bases from V and 4 bases from J, with 19 bases between. Sequencing was performed on PBMCs from blood, taken 45 days after vaccination. The receptor was isolated from a man aged 45 to 65 who received an inactivated influenza vaccine. This chain uses TRBV6-5 with TRBJ1-1, with D possibly being TRBD1 (6 bases). CDR3 nucleotide sequence: TGTGCCAGCAGTTCACAGACAGGAAGGTTAGCCACTGAAGCTTTCTTT. Protein: CASSSQTGRLATEAFF.